Sequencing of this T cell receptor beta chain was carried out in a study of response to subunit inactivated influenza vaccine. One entry per CDR3 protein results from TCRdb running MiXCR on the RT-PCR reads. The sample has hundreds of thousands of distinct CDR3 sequences; around 25% are singletons. Germline V gives CDR1 DFQATT, CDR2 SNEGSKA (reference sequence). This CDR3 is 17 amino acids long. V lost 1 base, J lost 3 bases, and 6 bases stayed unmatched. The sequencing used CD4+ T cells sorted from PBMCs, collected roughly 5 days after vaccination. This receptor was obtained from a man over 45 who received an inactivated influenza vaccine. The rearrangement links TRBV20-1 to TRBJ2-1; 13 positions match TRBD2. In DNA form, the CDR3 reads TGCAGTGCTAGAGTTAGCGGGACTAGCGGGGACTACAATGAGCAGTTCTTC. Amino acid sequence: CSARVSGTSGDYNEQFF.